This entry lists 26 T cell receptor beta chains sequenced from one sample in a study of regulatory T cells in long-lasting Graves disease. Specified time point: newly diagnosed GD, antithyroid drugs for less than 3 months. Generation of the TCR library employed RNA extracted from PBMCs. Building the TCR beta libraries relied on iRepertoire HTBI primers, and CDR3 regions underwent Arm-PCR. MiXCR was run by TCRdb on the multiplex PCR reads, yielding one entry per CDR3 protein. The table includes under 800,000 distinct CDR3 sequences, roughly 15% detected once. This sample also belongs to another study, concerning T cells in Graves' hyperthyroidism and ophthalmopathy.

The input for sequencing was peripheral blood mononuclear cells (PBMCs), taken at new diagnosis, from a patient treated with antithyroid drugs. The receptors were sampled from a woman in her twenties or thirties with Graves disease.

V usage is TRBV6-1 and J usage is TRBJ1-5; the D gene is possibly TRBD1 (6 bases). The V end was cut by 7 bases, the J end by 2 bases, with 15 bases between. The germline V gene has CDR1 MNHNS and CDR2 SASEGT. The CDR3 has 15 amino acids. The CDR3 region is CASTQQGFGNQPQHF. Written as DNA, the CDR3 is TGTGCCAGCACCCAACAGGGTTTCGGCAATCAGCCCCAGCATTTT.

This chain uses TRBV15 with TRBJ2-1; 7 positions match TRBD1. The CDR3 consists of 20 residues. V lost 0 bases and J lost 0; bases outside the gene matches: 14. Germline V lookup: CDR1 LNHNV, CDR2 YYDKDF (reference sequence). The CDR3 is CATSRDWFGPTGDSYNEQFF. CDR3 sequence (DNA): TGTGCCACCAGCAGAGATTGGTTTGGTCCCACAGGGGACTCCTACAATGAGCAGTTCTTC.

Concerning this clonotype: The CDR3 end shows no conserved phenylalanine or tryptophan, and so a read error is likely. V usage is TRBV6-2 or TRBV6-3 and J usage is TRBJ2-5; TRBD2 agrees at 8 bases. Germline CDR1 is MNHEY and CDR2 is SVGEGT. This CDR3 is built from 15 residues. V shed 0 bases and J 5 bases; nucleotides not matched to a gene: 5. The CDR3 spells CASSYSQRGRETQYY. CDR3 sequence (DNA): TGTGCCAGCAGTTACTCCCAGCGGGGGAGGGAGACCCAGTACTAC.

This clonotype has ten or more counts. CDR3 in DNA: TGTGCCAGCAGTCGGGGTGGCAATTCACCCCTCCACTTT. Protein: CASSRGGNSPLHF. J is TRBJ1-6 and V is TRBV27; no definite D call. Germline V gene data show CDR1 as MNHEY and CDR2 as SMNVEV (reference sequence). CDR3 size: 13 residues. V lost 5 bases, J lost 7 bases, and 9 bases lay in between.

V and J are TRBV27 and TRBJ2-5; TRBD1 matches 9 bases. The V segment lost 5 bases and the J segment 5 bases; nucleotides outside the gene matches: 12. CDR1 is MNHEY, CDR2 SMNVEV, per germline (reference sequence). This CDR3 is 16 amino acids long. The CDR3 region is CASSPLGTGLRETQYF. CDR3 bases: TGTGCCAGCAGTCCCCTAGGGACAGGGTTAAGGGAGACCCAGTACTTC.

This clonotype was counted only a few times. The rearrangement uses TRBV20-1 and TRBJ1-1; possible D gene TRBD1, 6 bases. The CDR3 runs to 16 residues. The V gene's germline CDR1 is DFQATT and CDR2 SNEGSKA (reference sequence). Trimming left V 6 bases short and J 2 bases short, with 22 bases between. The CDR3 spells CSATLIGGRRNTEAFF. CDR3 sequence (DNA): TGCAGTGCCACCTTGATAGGGGGGCGCCGAAACACTGAAGCTTTCTTT.

This clonotype was seen repeatedly, ten times or more. This chain joins TRBV20-1 and TRBJ1-1; no definite D call. V dropped 3 bases and J dropped 1 base, with 18 bases sitting between them. The CDR3 consists of 16 residues. CDR1 and CDR2 from the germline V gene are DFQATT and SNEGSKA (reference sequence). The CDR3 spells CSASVTVLNWNTEAFF. The CDR3, as DNA: TGCAGTGCTAGCGTCACAGTGTTGAATTGGAACACTGAAGCTTTCTTT.

This clonotype was observed a few times. The rearrangement joins TRBV3-1 to TRBJ1-2; weak D call: TRBD1 (6 bases). The CDR3 spans 12 residues. Germline V CDR1 and CDR2: LGHDT, YNNKEL (reference sequence). The V and J ends lost 10 bases and 8 bases respectively, with 17 bases between them. CDR3 amino acids: CATSGGAGGYTF. CDR3 bases: TGTGCCACCTCGGGGGGCGCCGGGGGCTACACCTTC.

The V call is TRBV6-1, the J call TRBJ2-5; TRBD1 might be the D (6 bases). CDR1 and CDR2 from the germline V gene are MNHNS and SASEGT. The V end lost 10 bases, the J end lost 5 bases, and 14 bases lay between the germline ends. This CDR3 is 12 amino acids long. The CDR3 spells CATGAGRETQYF. The CDR3, as DNA: TGTGCCACAGGGGCCGGGCGGGAGACCCAGTACTTC.

This clonotype was seen at least ten times. The chain links TRBV7-9 to TRBJ1-2; 11 bases agree with TRBD1. Trimming cost V 5 bases and J 6 bases; bases outside gene matches: 5. The V gene's germline CDR1 is SEHNR and CDR2 FQNEAQ (reference sequence). The CDR3 extends over 14 amino acids. The DNA for the CDR3 is TGTGCCAGCAGCCAGGGGACAGGGGGAGATGGCTACACCTTC. As protein: CASSQGTGGDGYTF.

The J gene is TRBJ2-1, the V gene TRBV2, with TRBD2 as a possible D gene (7 bases). Germline lookup yields CDR1 SNHLY and CDR2 FYNNEI. This CDR3 comprises 14 residues. The V gene lost 5 bases and the J gene lost 4 bases, with 12 bases spanning the gap. The CDR3, as DNA: TGTGCCAGCAGTCGCGGGGGCCGATACAATGAGCAGTTCTTC. Amino acid sequence: CASSRGGRYNEQFF.

This clonotype was seen once. In DNA form, the CDR3 reads TGTGCCAGCAGTGAAGTCCGGCGGAGTGAGCAGTTCTTC. Protein sequence: CASSEVRRSEQFF. V usage is TRBV6-2 or TRBV6-3 and J usage is TRBJ2-1; D is unresolved. Germline V gene data show CDR1 as MNHEY and CDR2 as SVGEGT. V dropped 5 bases and J dropped 9 bases, with 14 bases sitting between them. This CDR3 has 13 amino acids.

This clonotype showed up many times. V and J are TRBV27 and TRBJ2-5; D tentatively reads TRBD1 or TRBD2 (5 bases each). V was shortened by 4 bases and J by 5 bases, with 17 bases between the two germline ends. From germline, CDR1 is MNHEY and CDR2 SMNVEV (reference sequence). This CDR3 is 15 amino acids long. The CDR3 here is CASSSPGRMGETQYF. The DNA of the CDR3 is TGTGCCAGCAGTTCTCCGGGACGGATGGGGGAGACCCAGTACTTC.

V is TRBV30 and J is TRBJ1-2, with TRBD1 matching 7 bases. The CDR3 consists of 13 residues. The ends lost 5 bases at V and 4 bases at J; junction bases unmatched: 7. The V gene's germline CDR1 is GTSNPN and CDR2 SVGIG (reference sequence). The DNA for the CDR3 is TGTGCCTGGGAGGGACAGCCTTCCTATGGCTACACCTTC. Translating it yields CAWEGQPSYGYTF.

This clonotype was counted at least ten times. CDR3 nucleotides: TGCGCCAGCAGCCCTGGACTAGCGGGGTCTTACGCCTACGAGCAGTACTTC. Translation gives CASSPGLAGSYAYEQYF. The rearrangement uses TRBV5-1 and TRBJ2-7, with 12 bases fitting TRBD2. Germline CDR1 SGHRS, CDR2 YFSETQ. This CDR3 region has 17 residues. Trimming cost V 4 bases and J 2 bases; bases outside gene matches: 10.

This clonotype was found many times. The chain carries TRBV12-3 or TRBV12-4 and TRBJ1-4; TRBD1 aligns across 10 bases. The trim removed 3 bases at V and 4 bases at J, leaving 11 bases unmatched. The CDR3 covers 18 residues. CDR3 residues: CASSFYWGTGAFNEKLFF. DNA for the CDR3: TGTGCCAGCAGTTTTTATTGGGGGACAGGGGCGTTTAATGAAAAACTGTTTTTT.

V and J are TRBV4-1 and TRBJ2-2, with 10 nucleotides matching TRBD2. The CDR3 has 16 residues. Germline V gene sequence: CDR1 MGHRA, CDR2 YSYEKL. V lost 4 bases, J lost 10 bases, and 12 bases stayed unmatched. CDR3 in DNA: TGCGCCAGCAGCCTTAAGTCGGGACTAGCGAGGGAGGAGCTGTTTTTT. Its protein is CASSLKSGLAREELFF.

Many counts were recorded for this clonotype. The chain is built from TRBV6-2 or TRBV6-3 and TRBJ2-2; D is unclear. The CDR3 has 14 residues. The germline gives CDR1 MNHEY, CDR2 SVGEGT. The V and J ends lost 5 bases and 4 bases respectively, with 11 bases between them. CDR3 protein: CASSVMISTGELFF. CDR3 in DNA: TGTGCCAGCAGTGTTATGATTAGCACCGGGGAGCTGTTTTTT.

This clonotype was counted a few times. The chain carries TRBV15 and TRBJ1-5, with TRBD1 matching over 10 bases. This CDR3 has 15 amino acids. Germline V gene sequence: CDR1 LNHNV, CDR2 YYDKDF (reference sequence). V gave up 1 base and J gave up 4 bases; unmatched junction bases: 1. The CDR3, as DNA: TGTGCCACCAGCAGAGGGGACAGGGGAAATCAGCCCCAGCATTTT. Translated: CATSRGDRGNQPQHF.

The chain joins TRBV27 to TRBJ2-5; TRBD2 agrees at 14 bases. Trimming at V came to 8 bases and at J to 5 bases, leaving 10 bases not matched to a gene. CDR3 length: 16 residues. Germline V gene data show CDR1 as MNHEY and CDR2 as SMNVEV (reference sequence). CDR3 amino acids: CASGRTSGRTRETQYF. Written as DNA, the CDR3 is TGTGCCAGCGGAAGGACTAGCGGGAGGACGAGGGAGACCCAGTACTTC.

This clonotype was counted ten times or more. This rearrangement joins TRBV28 to TRBJ2-1; D is ambiguous. Germline V gene sequence: CDR1 MDHEN, CDR2 SYDVKM. This CDR3 has 13 amino acids. V gave up 6 bases and J gave up 6 bases, with 12 bases separating them. Here the CDR3 reads CASSSSRVNEQFF. Written as DNA, the CDR3 is TGTGCCAGCAGCTCATCACGGGTCAATGAGCAGTTCTTC.

The genes are TRBV11-1 and TRBJ2-1; possibly TRBD2 for D (6 bases). V lost 5 bases, J lost 9 bases, and 23 bases lay in between. The CDR3 spans 16 residues. Germline V CDR1 and CDR2: SGHAT, FQDESV (reference sequence). For the CDR3, the DNA is TGTGCCAGCAGCCTGATCTCCGGGACTCCCGGTCGTGAGCAGTTCTTC. As protein: CASSLISGTPGREQFF.

This clonotype was recorded once. A far larger clone is a single base away, which makes a read error likely. Since the CDR3 does not end with the conserved phenylalanine or tryptophan, this likely comes from a read error. The limits of the CDR3 on the DNA are not certain, so only TCRdb's listed CDR3 is given. The chain combines TRBV6-9 with TRBJ2-7; no DNA check was done on the table's D call, TRBD2. Germline V gene lookup returns CDR1 MNHGY and CDR2 SVAAGI. The CDR3 length is 15 residues, termini included. This chain's CDR3 is CASSSGLAGGLRGLS.

This clonotype has only a few counts. The genes are TRBV20-1 and TRBJ2-7; 8 positions match TRBD2. Germline values: CDR1 DFQATT, CDR2 SNEGSKA (reference sequence). This CDR3 has 14 amino acids. V lost 3 bases to trimming and J lost 2 bases; unmatched junction nucleotides: 6. The chain's CDR3 is CSASKTSGAYEQYF. CDR3 coding DNA: TGCAGTGCTAGTAAAACTAGCGGCGCCTACGAGCAGTACTTC.

This clonotype came up a few times. CDR3 loop: CASSSRVRVTDTQYF. The CDR3 DNA sequence: TGTGCCAGCAGTTCCCGGGTGAGGGTCACAGATACGCAGTATTTT. The rearrangement uses TRBV27 and TRBJ2-3; the D gene is possibly TRBD2 (5 bases). Germline assignment: CDR1 MNHEY and CDR2 SMNVEV (reference sequence). The CDR3 is made up of 15 amino acids. V shed 4 bases and J shed 2 bases, with 13 bases lying between them.

This sequence joins TRBV6-1 and TRBJ2-1; D possibly uses TRBD1 or TRBD2 (5 bases each). Germline CDR1 and CDR2: MNHNS and SASEGT. V was trimmed by 2 bases and J by 5 bases, leaving 16 bases between them. The CDR3 runs to 16 residues. This chain's CDR3 is CASSERFGAGNNEQFF. CDR3 in DNA: TGTGCCAGCAGTGAAAGGTTTGGGGCGGGCAACAATGAGCAGTTCTTC.